This T cell receptor (beta chain) is drawn from a study of shared clonotypes between healthy human individuals. Study observations and caveats: Blood was the only sampled material, and tissue repertoires likely differ.

This clone was seen once. Its antigen is unknown. The authors distributed each subset's genomic DNA evenly over several immunoSEQ plates. Data came from immunoSEQ multiplex PCR; TCRdb stores just in-frame clones and leaves some out. This table has under 650,000 clones, about 96% appearing once. Germline V CDR1 and CDR2: MNHNY, SVGAGI (reference sequence). The CDR3 has 12 residues. V lost 2 bases and J 10 bases, leaving 9 bases between the germline ends. The sequencing input was naive CD4+ T cells sorted from blood. As to subset: CD45RA+ positively selected. The genes are TRBV6-6 and TRBJ2-1; D not resolved. This receptor was taken from a woman aged 30 to 39 in good health. CDR3 in DNA: TGTGCCAGCAGTTACAGGGCGGAAGAGCAGTTCTTC. This encodes CASSYRAEEQFF.